The 4 T cell receptor beta chains below all came from one sample that was sequenced in a study of shared clonotypes between healthy human individuals. The repertoire was sequenced with immunoSEQ multiplex PCR; TCRdb's copy has only in-frame clones and lacks some. The data hold more than 400,000 clones, with over 70% observed a single time. The sequenced material came from PBMCs. These receptors were obtained from a woman aged 40 to 49 in good health. Some clones in this sample may be carry-over from other donors' samples.

The chain combines TRBV5-8 with TRBJ1-1; 8 nucleotides align to TRBD1. The CDR3 runs 13 residues. V shed 6 bases and J 5 bases; nucleotides not matched to a gene: 6. The germline V gene has CDR1 SGHTS and CDR2 YDEGEE. As DNA, the CDR3 is TGTGCCAGCACGCGAACAGGGGGGACTGAAGCTTTCTTT. It is translated as CASTRTGGTEAFF.

A single count supports this clone. This chain uses TRBV27 with TRBJ2-1; tentatively, D is TRBD2 (6 bases). Germline lookup yields CDR1 MNHEY and CDR2 SMNVEV (reference sequence). Trimming shortened V by 7 bases and J by 3 bases, and 16 bases separated the two germline ends. This CDR3 spans 15 amino acids. CDR3 sequence reads: CASTVPGSLYNEQFF. The DNA of the CDR3 is TGTGCCAGCACCGTACCCGGGAGTCTCTACAATGAGCAGTTCTTC.

This clone was picked up a small number of times. The chain carries TRBV9 and TRBJ2-3, with D tentatively TRBD1 (5 bases). Trimming pared 5 bases from V and 3 bases from J, leaving 13 bases between. Germline V gives CDR1 SGDLS, CDR2 YYNGEE. This CDR3 is 14 amino acids long. CDR3 sequence: CASSPGLRTDTQYF. CDR3 nucleotides: TGTGCCAGCAGTCCAGGGTTGAGGACAGATACGCAGTATTTT.

In its sample, this clone was seen many times. This chain connects TRBV27 to TRBJ2-1, with 7 bases lining up with TRBD1. V dropped 2 bases and J dropped 5; count of bases not matched to a gene: 6. This CDR3 comprises 15 residues. Germline V gene data show CDR1 as MNHEY and CDR2 as SMNVEV (reference sequence). The CDR3 coding sequence is TGTGCCAGCAGTTTAACAACAGGGGTGGACAATGAGCAGTTCTTC. Protein product: CASSLTTGVDNEQFF.